A single sample gave rise to the 19 T cell receptor beta chains below, sequenced in a study of a mutant IDH1 vaccine in newly diagnosed glioma. No antigen has been identified for these receptors. The time point was: week 5, during vaccination. A single vaccine dose contained 300 ug of mutant IDH1 20-mer peptide, and topical imiquimod was used with it. Some clones are missing from TCRdb's copy, which holds only in-frame ones; the method was immunoSEQ multiplex PCR. The repertoire holds about 38,000 clones, with 78% as singletons. This specimen consisted of PBMCs, obtained from a glioma patient whose treatment included an IDH1 peptide vaccine. The receptors were sampled from a man between 40 and 49 years old with glioma.

This clone was observed a few times. The chain has TRBV7-9 and TRBJ1-6, with D possibly TRBD1 on 6 matching bases. Trimming removed 1 base from V and 7 bases from J, with 11 bases in between. Germline assignment: CDR1 SEHNR and CDR2 FQNEAQ (reference sequence). The CDR3 is 15 residues long. The CDR3 is CASSLVTGPNSPLHF. DNA of the CDR3: TGTGCCAGCAGCTTAGTAACAGGGCCAAATTCACCCCTCCACTTT.

This chain links TRBV5-1 with TRBJ2-7, with 8 bases identical to TRBD1. J gave up 2 bases and V 4 bases, and 5 bases lay outside the gene matches. The V gene's germline CDR1 is SGHRS and CDR2 YFSETQ. This CDR3 comprises 14 residues. DNA of the CDR3: TGCGCCAGCAGCATAGGACAGGGTCCCTACGAGCAGTACTTC. Protein: CASSIGQGPYEQYF.

V gene TRBV7-2 combines with J gene TRBJ2-5, with TRBD2 matching over 9 bases. Germline CDR1 SGHTA, CDR2 FQGNSA. Trimming at V came to 7 bases and at J to 5 bases, leaving 14 bases not matched to a gene. The CDR3 contains 16 residues. In DNA, the CDR3 is TGTGCCAGCAACCTAGGCCTAGCGGGGCGAAGGGAGACCCAGTACTTC. It specifies CASNLGLAGRRETQYF.

This sequence joins TRBV10-3 and TRBJ1-3, with D maybe TRBD1 (5 bases). CDR3 length: 15 amino acids. Germline CDR1 is ENHRY and CDR2 is SYGVKD. V was cut by 0 bases and J by 0 bases, with 6 bases left in between. CDR3 DNA sequence: TGTGCCATCAGTGAGTCGGGGGTCTCTGGAAACACCATATATTTT. Its protein product is CAISESGVSGNTIYF.

The rearrangement joins TRBV2 to TRBJ2-7, with D maybe TRBD1 (6 bases). Trimming cost V 7 bases and J 2 bases, with 15 bases left between them. The CDR3 is 14 residues long. CDR1 is SNHLY and CDR2 is FYNNEI in the germline V gene. CDR3 sequence: CASTPTGAAYEQYF. The CDR3 nucleotides are TGTGCCAGCACCCCGACAGGTGCGGCCTACGAGCAGTACTTC.

The chain employs TRBV7-9 and TRBJ2-2, with TRBD2 matching 10 bases. Germline values: CDR1 SEHNR, CDR2 FQNEAQ (reference sequence). Trimming at V came to 5 bases and at J to 0 bases, leaving 3 bases not matched to a gene. The CDR3 loop spans 16 amino acids. As DNA, the CDR3 is TGTGCCAGCAGCCCTACTAGCGGGGCGAACACCGGGGAGCTGTTTTTT. Encoded protein: CASSPTSGANTGELFF. The whole variable domain, filled in from reference TRBV7-9 and TRBJ2-2, reads DTGVSQNPRHKITKRGQNVTFRCDPISEHNRLYWYRQTLGQGPEFLTYFQNEAQLEKSRLLSDRFSAERPKGSFSTLEIQRTEQGDSAMYLCASSPTSGANTGELFFGEGSRLTVL.

The chain employs TRBV13 and TRBJ1-2, with D tentatively TRBD1 (5 bases). The CDR3 is made up of 12 amino acids. The V end lost 5 bases, the J end lost 4 bases, and 8 bases lay between the germline ends. Germline V gene data show CDR1 as PRHDT and CDR2 as FYEKMQ (reference sequence). The chain's CDR3 is CASSAGPYGYTF. The DNA of the CDR3 is TGTGCCAGCAGCGCGGGACCCTATGGCTACACCTTC.

The chain joins TRBV4-1 to TRBJ2-3; 13 positions match TRBD2. Germline assignment: CDR1 MGHRA and CDR2 YSYEKL. The CDR3 sequence is 17 residues long. V lost 3 bases, J lost 5 bases, and 8 bases stayed unmatched. CDR3 protein: CASSHARLAGGVDTQYF. The CDR3 region has the DNA TGCGCCAGCAGCCACGCTAGACTAGCGGGGGGTGTAGATACGCAGTATTTT.

This chain uses TRBV25-1 with TRBJ2-5; D possibly corresponds to TRBD1 (6 bases). The CDR3 sequence is 16 residues long. Germline lookup yields CDR1 MGHDK and CDR2 SYGVNS. Trimming pared 3 bases from V and 3 bases from J, leaving 17 bases between. The CDR3 nucleotides are TGTGCCAGCAGTGATCCGAGGGGGTCCTTCGAAGAGACCCAGTACTTC. It translates to CASSDPRGSFEETQYF.

This chain uses TRBV30 with TRBJ2-5, with TRBD1 matching 10 bases. The V gene end was trimmed by 8 bases and the J gene end by 1 base; junction bases not matched to a gene: 4. The CDR3 is made up of 13 amino acids. Germline lookup yields CDR1 GTSNPN and CDR2 SVGIG (reference sequence). The DNA for the CDR3 is TGTGCCCGGACAGGGGGGCTCCAAGAGACCCAGTACTTC. It codes for CARTGGLQETQYF.

The chain couples TRBV7-9 to TRBJ2-7, with unresolved D. Trimming cost V 5 bases and J 2 bases, with 13 bases left between them. This CDR3 comprises 14 residues. Germline CDR1 reads SEHNR; CDR2 reads FQNEAQ (reference sequence). The CDR3 reads CASSHGFVTYEQYF. CDR3 nucleotides: TGTGCCAGCAGCCACGGATTTGTTACCTACGAGCAGTACTTC.

This clone has more than one count but fewer than ten. This sequence joins TRBV2 and TRBJ1-2; D unclear. V dropped 1 base and J dropped 6 bases, with 6 bases sitting between them. The CDR3 runs 12 residues. Germline lookup yields CDR1 SNHLY and CDR2 FYNNEI. In DNA, the CDR3 is TGTGCCAGCAGTGAAGTCCCCAATGGCTACACCTTC. Its translation is CASSEVPNGYTF.

By share of the sample, this clone is medium-sized. The chain links TRBV27 to TRBJ1-2, with a weak D call TRBD1 (5 bases). The CDR3 has 16 residues. Germline CDR1 MNHEY, CDR2 SMNVEV (reference sequence). Trimming took 0 bases from V and 4 from J, leaving 15 bases between them. The CDR3 sequence is CASSLSVSTGAYGYTF. In nucleotides, the CDR3 is TGTGCCAGCAGTTTATCGGTCAGTACAGGAGCCTATGGCTACACCTTC.

This clone showed up just a few times. The rearrangement links TRBV6-5 to TRBJ1-6, with D maybe TRBD1 (5 bases). This CDR3 is 14 amino acids long. The germline V gene encodes CDR1 MNHEY and CDR2 SVGAGI. V lost 6 bases to trimming and J lost 13 bases, with 19 bases between them. The CDR3, as DNA: TGTGCCAGCAGCTCCCCCATCGTACAGGTCCCCCTCCACTTT. Its translation is CASSSPIVQVPLHF.

The sample holds a few counts of this clone. An end of the junction does not agree with germline; a read error may underlie this. The chain couples TRBV7-7 to TRBJ2-2, with 8 bases that match TRBD1. This CDR3 has 17 residues. CDR1 and CDR2 from the germline V gene are SSHAT and FNYEAQ (reference sequence). CDR3 sequence reads: CASSSGSAGGRGGELFF. The CDR3 DNA follows: TGTGCTAGCAGCTCCGGGTCGGCAGGGGGCCGTGGCGGGGAGCTGTTTTTT. The variable domain in full, completed from reference TRBV7-7 and TRBJ2-2, reads GAGVSQSPRYKVTKRGQDVTLRCDPISSHATLYWYQQALGQGPEFLTYFNYEAQPDKSGLPSDRFSAERPEGSISTLTIQRTEQRDSAMYRCASSSGSAGGRGGELFFGEGSRLTVL.

This clone was found a few times. The gene calls are TRBV5-6 and TRBJ1-6; 9 bases align to TRBD1. Germline V gene sequence: CDR1 SGHDT, CDR2 YYEEEE. The CDR3 is 17 amino acids. Germline trimming cut 0 bases from V and 9 bases from J; bases unmatched to any gene: 10. DNA for the CDR3: TGTGCCAGCAGCTTGGAACAGGGGGCGCAGGTTTCTTCACCCCTCCACTTT. This codes for CASSLEQGAQVSSPLHF.

V usage is TRBV18 and J usage is TRBJ2-7; tentatively, D is TRBD1 (6 bases). V shed 5 bases and J shed 2 bases, with 13 bases lying between them. This CDR3 contains 14 residues. Germline CDR1 is KGHSH and CDR2 is LQKENI. The CDR3 bases are TGTGCCAGCTCAAGAGGACAGTCCGCCTACGAGCAGTACTTC. Its protein is CASSRGQSAYEQYF.

V gene TRBV2 combines with J gene TRBJ1-1, with 7 bases identical to TRBD1. The CDR3 length is 12 residues. V was clipped by 8 bases and J by 7 bases; unmatched bases: 7. Germline V CDR1 and CDR2: SNHLY, FYNNEI. The CDR3, as DNA: TGTGCCAGCCGCACGAACAGGGGTGAAGCTTTCTTT. Its protein is CASRTNRGEAFF.

The gene calls are TRBV6-5 and TRBJ2-2, with D tentatively TRBD1 (5 bases). Deletions cut 0 bases from V and 3 bases from J, with 8 bases between. Germline V CDR1 and CDR2: MNHEY, SVGAGI. The length of the CDR3 is 15 residues. CDR3 DNA: TGTGCCAGCAGTTACTCCACAGGTGACACCGGGGAGCTGTTTTTT. As protein: CASSYSTGDTGELFF.